The rows below give T cell receptor beta chains drawn from one sample of a study of human T cells and chemical hapten exposure. One entry per CDR3 protein results from TCRdb running MiXCR on the RACE reads. The sample records under 300,000 distinct CDR3 sequences, 7.5% to 9% being singletons. Sequences were derived from whole blood, sampled in connection with sensitization to the hapten diphenylcyclopropenone (DPC). The receptors originated from a woman in her thirties or forties with alopecia areata. Some clones in this sample may be carry-over from other donors' samples. Both conserved end residues are part of each CDR3. Each record gives: clone size, J gene, D gene, V gene, CDR3 DNA, CDR3 protein. D genes are given only for firm matches. Expanded clones are given a class, and other clones once, few, many or no size at all.

size: -
J: TRBJ2-1
D: TRBD2
V: TRBV6-1
DNA: TGTGCAACCTCCGGGACTACCGTGCGTGAGCAGTTCTTC
CDR3: CATSGTTVREQFF

size: -
J: TRBJ1-2
D: -
V: TRBV4-1
DNA: TGCGCCAGCAGCCTCACCGCGGCGGATGGCTACACCTTC
CDR3: CASSLTAADGYTF

size: many
J: TRBJ1-5
D: -
V: TRBV20-1
DNA: TGCAGTGCTAGAGAAGTTGGTCTCGATCAGCCCCAGCATTTT
CDR3: CSAREVGLDQPQHF

size: many
J: TRBJ1-2
D: -
V: TRBV29-1
DNA: TGCAGCGGGGGGGGATACTATGGCTACACCTTC
CDR3: CSGGGYYGYTF

size: -
J: TRBJ2-3
D: TRBD2
V: TRBV6-2/TRBV6-3
DNA: TGTGCCAGCAGTTACTTGACTAGCGGAGATACGCAGTATTTT
CDR3: CASSYLTSGDTQYF

size: -
J: TRBJ1-1
D: -
V: TRBV7-3
DNA: TGTGCCAGCAGCCGATCCTCGATTAATGAAGCTTTCTTT
CDR3: CASSRSSINEAFF

size: few
J: TRBJ2-1
D: TRBD1
V: TRBV4-2
DNA: TGTGCCAGCAGCCTTACAGGGGGAACGGATGAGCAGTTCTTC
CDR3: CASSLTGGTDEQFF

size: -
J: TRBJ2-3
D: -
V: TRBV28
DNA: TGTGCCAGCAGTTTACATTATAAGCGGTCCACAGATACGCAGTATTTT
CDR3: CASSLHYKRSTDTQYF

size: -
J: TRBJ2-7
D: TRBD2
V: TRBV7-9
DNA: TGTGCCAGCAGCCCGATCGGACTAGCTGGCGAGCAGTACTTC
CDR3: CASSPIGLAGEQYF

size: few
J: TRBJ1-1
D: -
V: TRBV5-6
DNA: TGTGCCAGCAGCTCTAGACTCGGAGCTTTCTTT
CDR3: CASSSRLGAFF

size: -
J: TRBJ1-3
D: -
V: TRBV7-2
DNA: TGTGCCAGCAGCTTAGCGCGCTGGGCCTCCTCTGGAAACACCATATATTTT
CDR3: CASSLARWASSGNTIYF

size: few
J: TRBJ1-2
D: -
V: TRBV4-1
DNA: TGCGCCAGCAGCCAAGAGAATATCGAGGGGCCCTATGGCTACACCTTC
CDR3: CASSQENIEGPYGYTF

size: few
J: TRBJ1-2
D: TRBD1
V: TRBV20-1
DNA: TGCAGTGCTCACGACAGGGTAATTAGCTACACCTTC
CDR3: CSAHDRVISYTF

size: few
J: TRBJ1-2
D: TRBD1
V: TRBV28
DNA: TGTGCCAGCAGTCTCAGGGACAGGAGCTATGGCTACACCTTC
CDR3: CASSLRDRSYGYTF

size: -
J: TRBJ1-3
D: -
V: TRBV9
DNA: TGTGCCAGCTCAGTGGGAGGCCCTGGAAACACCATATATTTT
CDR3: CASSVGGPGNTIYF

size: few
J: TRBJ2-6
D: -
V: TRBV7-9
DNA: TGTGCCAGCAGCTCCCCCGGGTCAGGGGCCAACGTCCTGACTTTC
CDR3: CASSSPGSGANVLTF

size: -
J: TRBJ2-5
D: TRBD1
V: TRBV5-1
DNA: TGCGCCAGCAGCTTGGCCGCGACAGGGCAAGAGACCCAGTACTTC
CDR3: CASSLAATGQETQYF

size: few
J: TRBJ2-3
D: -
V: TRBV3-1
DNA: TGTGCCAGTGATTTTGGGGGAAACACAGATACGCAGTATTTT
CDR3: CASDFGGNTDTQYF

size: few
J: TRBJ2-7
D: -
V: TRBV5-6
DNA: TGTGCCAGCAGCTACTTGGACGAGCAGTACTTC
CDR3: CASSYLDEQYF

size: many
J: TRBJ2-1
D: -
V: TRBV5-1
DNA: TGCGCCAGCAGCTTGGGGGCCACTACCAATACGCAGTTCTTC
CDR3: CASSLGATTNTQFF

size: few
J: TRBJ2-3
D: -
V: TRBV29-1
DNA: TGCAGCGTTGACAGGCGGACAGATACGCAGTATTTT
CDR3: CSVDRRTDTQYF

size: -
J: TRBJ2-2
D: TRBD1
V: TRBV12-3/TRBV12-4
DNA: TGTGCCAGCAGAGGACAGGGGATAAACACCGGGGAGCTGTTTTTT
CDR3: CASRGQGINTGELFF

size: -
J: TRBJ1-5
D: TRBD1
V: TRBV18
DNA: TGTGCCAGCTCACCCCCGGGACAGGGGGTTTCTTATAGCAATCAGCCCCAGCATTTT
CDR3: CASSPPGQGVSYSNQPQHF

size: few
J: TRBJ2-3
D: -
V: TRBV29-1
DNA: TGCAGCGTTGAAGGCAGGGTCACAGATACGCAGTATTTT
CDR3: CSVEGRVTDTQYF

size: -
J: TRBJ2-3
D: -
V: TRBV7-9
DNA: TGTGCCAGCAGCTCGACCGGTGATACGCAGTATTTT
CDR3: CASSSTGDTQYF

size: few
J: TRBJ2-3
D: -
V: TRBV7-2
DNA: TGTGCCAGCAGCTTTCGGGCGGCTAGCACAGATACGCAGTATTTT
CDR3: CASSFRAASTDTQYF

size: -
J: TRBJ2-7
D: -
V: TRBV12-3/TRBV12-4
DNA: TGTGCCAGCAGACAACTCGGGGCGAGGGAGCAGTACTTC
CDR3: CASRQLGAREQYF

size: few
J: TRBJ2-2
D: -
V: TRBV6-6
DNA: TGTGCCAGCGAGGGATCAAACACCGGGGAGCTGTTTTTT
CDR3: CASEGSNTGELFF

size: few
J: TRBJ2-3
D: -
V: TRBV10-3
DNA: TGTGCCATCTCCTGGACAGAGGGCACAGATACGCAGTATTTT
CDR3: CAISWTEGTDTQYF

size: many
J: TRBJ2-6
D: -
V: TRBV27
DNA: TGTGCCAGCACCGCCCGGATGTTGTCAACCTCTGGGGCCAACGTCCTGACTTTC
CDR3: CASTARMLSTSGANVLTF

size: -
J: TRBJ2-7
D: -
V: TRBV20-1
DNA: TGCAGTGCCACAGGGACTCTCTACGAGCAGTACTTC
CDR3: CSATGTLYEQYF

size: -
J: TRBJ2-3
D: -
V: TRBV7-9
DNA: TGTGCCAGCAGCTTAATATCCTTAGATACGCAGTATTTT
CDR3: CASSLISLDTQYF

size: few
J: TRBJ2-5
D: -
V: TRBV7-2
DNA: TGTGCCAGCAGCTCTACCCTGGAGGGCGAGACCCAGTACTTC
CDR3: CASSSTLEGETQYF

size: -
J: TRBJ2-7
D: TRBD1
V: TRBV27
DNA: TGTGCCAGCATAGACCGGGACAGAGGCTACGAGCAGTACTTC
CDR3: CASIDRDRGYEQYF

size: many
J: TRBJ2-3
D: TRBD2
V: TRBV29-1
DNA: TGCAGCGACGGGACTAGTTTGGGCACAGATACGCAGTATTTT
CDR3: CSDGTSLGTDTQYF

size: few
J: TRBJ2-7
D: TRBD2
V: TRBV20-1
DNA: TGCAGTGCCCCACCGGGACTAGCGGGCTACGAGCAGTACTTC
CDR3: CSAPPGLAGYEQYF

size: few
J: TRBJ2-3
D: TRBD1
V: TRBV20-1
DNA: TGCAGTGCCCACGACAGGGGGCTTCAGTATTTT
CDR3: CSAHDRGLQYF

size: few
J: TRBJ2-3
D: TRBD2
V: TRBV13
DNA: TGTGCCAGCACCGAGAGGGGCGGGAGGGGAGATACGCAGTATTTT
CDR3: CASTERGGRGDTQYF

size: few
J: TRBJ1-1
D: -
V: TRBV29-1
DNA: TGCAGCGTTGAAAGCTTGGCCGGGGGGTACACTGAAGCTTTCTTT
CDR3: CSVESLAGGYTEAFF

size: -
J: TRBJ2-7
D: TRBD2
V: TRBV28
DNA: TGTGCCAGCAGTTCTCACACTAGCGGGAGCTACGAGCAGTACTTC
CDR3: CASSSHTSGSYEQYF

size: many
J: TRBJ2-6
D: -
V: TRBV6-1
DNA: TGTGCCAGCAGTGAGGGGTCCTCTGGGGCCAACGTCCTGACTTTC
CDR3: CASSEGSSGANVLTF

size: -
J: TRBJ1-2
D: -
V: TRBV28
DNA: TGTGCCAGCAGTCCCCCCGGGTACTCTCGGAACTATGGCTACACCTTC
CDR3: CASSPPGYSRNYGYTF

size: few
J: TRBJ2-7
D: -
V: TRBV19
DNA: TGTGCCAGTAGTATACCCGGCCCTCTCCACGAGGAGCAGTACTTC
CDR3: CASSIPGPLHEEQYF

size: few
J: TRBJ2-1
D: TRBD2
V: TRBV6-6
DNA: TGTGCCAGCAGTCCAAATAGCGGGAGCTCCTACAATGAGCAGTTCTTC
CDR3: CASSPNSGSSYNEQFF

size: few
J: TRBJ1-1
D: TRBD1
V: TRBV3-1
DNA: TGTGCCAGCAGCCAGGGACAGTTTGAAGCTTTCTTT
CDR3: CASSQGQFEAFF

size: many
J: TRBJ2-1
D: -
V: TRBV5-1
DNA: TGTGCCAGCAGCCCCGATTACAATGAGCAGTTCTTC
CDR3: CASSPDYNEQFF

size: -
J: TRBJ2-2
D: -
V: TRBV28
DNA: TGTGCCAGCAGGGGACTGACTCCGAACACCGGGGAGCTGTTTTTT
CDR3: CASRGLTPNTGELFF

size: few
J: TRBJ2-1
D: -
V: TRBV6-2/TRBV6-3
DNA: TGTGCCAGCAGCGAGGTCCCAAGGGGTGAGCAGTTCTTC
CDR3: CASSEVPRGEQFF

size: few
J: TRBJ2-3
D: TRBD2
V: TRBV7-2
DNA: TGTGCCAGCAGCTCCCTAGCGGGGGGAGATACGCAGTATTTT
CDR3: CASSSLAGGDTQYF

size: many
J: TRBJ1-1
D: TRBD1
V: TRBV28
DNA: TGTGCCAGCAGTTTATGGGGACAGGGAAATTTGGCTTTCTTT
CDR3: CASSLWGQGNLAFF

size: many
J: TRBJ2-4
D: -
V: TRBV20-1
DNA: TGCAGTGCTAGAGATCAGGGAGTCGGTGCCAAAAACATTCAGTACTTC
CDR3: CSARDQGVGAKNIQYF

size: few
J: TRBJ2-7
D: -
V: TRBV27
DNA: TGTGCCAGCAGTTTCCTCCCCGGCCTGGGTGGCCCCGGGTCCTACGAGCAGTACTTC
CDR3: CASSFLPGLGGPGSYEQYF

size: -
J: TRBJ1-2
D: TRBD1
V: TRBV10-3
DNA: TGTGCCATCAGTGAGGTAGTGGGACAGGGAAGTGTTGGCTACACCTTC
CDR3: CAISEVVGQGSVGYTF

size: many
J: TRBJ2-7
D: TRBD1
V: TRBV5-1
DNA: TGCGCCAGCAGCTCGGACAGGGCCAACGAGCAGTACTTC
CDR3: CASSSDRANEQYF

size: -
J: TRBJ2-7
D: TRBD1
V: TRBV20-1
DNA: TGCAGTGCTAGAGCGAGGAGAGGACAGGGCTACGAGCAGTACTTC
CDR3: CSARARRGQGYEQYF